Listed here are 26 T cell receptor beta chains from one sample, sequenced in a study of molecular identifiers for immune sequencing clone quantification. TCRdb reanalysed the PCR reads using MiXCR and keeps one entry per CDR3 protein. The sample consists of nearly 55,000 distinct CDR3 sequences, around 33% of them appearing once. The sample was naive CD8+ T cells from blood, with Jurkat cell RNA spiked in. Described subset: FACS-sorted CD8+CD4-CCR7+CD45RA+ naive T cells. All receptors derive from a human donor in good health. Some libraries in this study had Jurkat cell RNA spiked in.

The V and J genes are TRBV4-3 and TRBJ2-7; TRBD2 agrees at 7 bases. This CDR3 spans 13 amino acids. The germline CDR1 and CDR2 sequences are LGHNA and YSLEER. J lost 4 bases, V lost 2 bases, and 2 bases had no gene match. CDR3 bases: TGCGCCAGCAGCCAAATTAGCGGGTACGAGCAGTACTTC. Translated, it gives CASSQISGYEQYF.

Points on this clonotype: Since a much larger clone is just one base distant, this may be a read error. The chain links TRBV5-3 to TRBJ2-3, with 9 bases aligning to TRBD2. TRBV5-3 falls under the ORF class, with uncertain function. The CDR3 spans 16 residues. The CDR3 sequence is CASSLVAGGVVDTQYF. The CDR3 DNA is TGTGCCAGCAGCTTGGTCGCGGGAGGGGTGGTTGATACGCAGTATTTT.

The chain joins TRBV28 to TRBJ1-5; 9 bases are shared with TRBD1. Germline V lookup: CDR1 MDHEN, CDR2 SYDVKM. After removal of 5 bases from V and 7 bases from J, the junction contained 9 bases not matched to a gene. This CDR3 is built from 15 residues. CDR3 protein: CASSTPRTGVQPQHF. Written as DNA, the CDR3 is TGTGCCAGCAGTACCCCCCGGACAGGGGTCCAGCCCCAGCATTTT.

The chain has TRBV5-6 and TRBJ2-2; maybe TRBD2 (5 bases). The CDR3 length is 15 residues. Germline V gene sequence: CDR1 SGHDT, CDR2 YYEEEE. Between the trimmed V and J ends, which lost 4 bases and 1 base, there was a span of 11 bases. The CDR3 DNA sequence: TGTGCCAGCAGCGCCCCACGGGGGAACACCGGGGAGCTGTTTTTT. Its translation is CASSAPRGNTGELFF.

This clonotype showed up many times. The rearrangement joins TRBV6-5 to TRBJ2-1; no definite D call. There are 11 residues in the CDR3. Trimming took off 4 bases at V and 6 bases at J, with 4 bases between the two ends. Germline loops: CDR1 MNHEY, CDR2 SVGAGI. The CDR3 region is CASSSGNEQFF. In nucleotides, the CDR3 is TGTGCCAGCAGTTCGGGCAATGAGCAGTTCTTC.

The chain is built from TRBV27 and TRBJ2-7; TRBD1 aligns across 12 bases. Germline V lookup: CDR1 MNHEY, CDR2 SMNVEV (reference sequence). The CDR3 runs to 17 residues. The trim removed 6 bases at V and 6 bases at J, leaving 15 bases unmatched. The DNA for the CDR3 is TGTGCCAGCAGCCCCGGGACAGGGGGCCCAATCTTGGGCGAGCAGTACTTC. Protein product: CASSPGTGGPILGEQYF.

The chain uses TRBV6-5 and TRBJ2-7; D not certain. CDR1 is MNHEY, CDR2 SVGAGI, per germline. CDR3 size: 13 residues. The V end lost 6 bases, the J end lost 1 base, and 10 bases lay between the germline ends. The CDR3 region is CASSLHGSYEQYF. In nucleotides, the CDR3 is TGTGCCAGCAGCCTCCATGGATCCTACGAGCAGTACTTC.

Worth noting for this clonotype: This may arise from a read error, as a much more abundant clone is one base away. Because it lacks the conserved phenylalanine or tryptophan at the end, this CDR3 is likely a read error. The chain employs TRBV6-5 and TRBJ2-3; unclear D gene. Trimming took off 2 bases at V and 3 bases at J, with 9 bases between the two ends. Germline V lookup: CDR1 MNHEY, CDR2 SVGAGI. The CDR3 contains 14 residues. The CDR3 DNA sequence: TGTGCCAGCAGTTACGAAAGGGAAACAGATACGCAGTATTCT. It codes for CASSYERETDTQYS.

A note on this clonotype: At one end, the junction sequence differs from germline, possibly due to a read error. V usage is TRBV6-2 or TRBV6-3 and J usage is TRBJ1-5, with D unresolved. Germline V gene data show CDR1 as MNHEY and CDR2 as SVGEGT. This CDR3 is built from 14 residues. CDR3 protein: CASSYGRLNQPKHF. CDR3 in DNA: TGTGCCAGCAGTTACGGGAGGCTCAATCAGCCCAAGCATTTT.

Regarding this clonotype: Sequence at one end of the junction differs from germline and may be a read error. The chain has TRBV4-3 and TRBJ2-3, with no clear D. Germline values: CDR1 LGHNA, CDR2 YSLEER. This CDR3 is 16 amino acids long. In DNA form, the CDR3 reads TGCGCCAGCAGCCAAGATCCAGCAGGTAGCACAGATTCGCAGTATTTT. As protein: CASSQDPAGSTDSQYF.

This clonotype showed up just once. An end of the junction does not agree with germline; a read error may underlie this. The rearrangement uses TRBV24-1 and TRBJ2-1, with D tentatively TRBD2 (6 bases). Germline V gene lookup returns CDR1 KGHDR and CDR2 SFDVKD. The CDR3 contains 13 residues. The CDR3 protein is CATRNGGFNEQVF. CDR3 in DNA: TGTGCCACCAGGAATGGGGGGTTTAATGAGCAGGTCTTC.

Details on this clonotype: A much bigger clone sits one base away, suggesting this may be a read error. It is likely a read error, because the conserved phenylalanine at the end of the CDR3 is missing. The V call is TRBV25-1, the J call TRBJ2-1, with 7 bases matching TRBD2. This CDR3 is 15 amino acids long. The V gene end was trimmed by 2 bases and the J gene end by 8 bases; junction bases not matched to a gene: 9. Germline V gives CDR1 MGHDK, CDR2 SYGVNS. The CDR3 loop reads CASSERWVAGDEQFI. The CDR3 region has the DNA TGTGCCAGCAGTGAAAGGTGGGTAGCGGGCGATGAGCAGTTCATC.

Points on this clonotype: This CDR3 fails to terminate in the conserved phenylalanine or tryptophan, so it likely reflects a read error. Because the CDR3's place on the DNA is in doubt, the DNA is left out and the CDR3 is given as listed by TCRdb. The chain is built from TRBV7-9 and TRBJ2-7; TRBD2, as called in the table, went unchecked against the DNA. Per germline, CDR1 SEHNR and CDR2 FQNEAQ (reference sequence). From its first to its last residue, the CDR3 has 15 amino acids. The CDR3 sequence is CASSPPAGGPIEQHY.

This rearrangement joins TRBV6-5 to TRBJ2-3; 10 nucleotides align to TRBD2. The CDR3 sequence is 17 residues long. V was clipped by 4 bases and J by 4 bases; unmatched bases: 11. Germline-derived CDR1 and CDR2 are MNHEY and SVGAGI. The CDR3 here is CASSSLPSGRGPDTQYF. The DNA of the CDR3 is TGTGCCAGCAGTTCCCTTCCTAGCGGGAGAGGCCCAGATACGCAGTATTTT.

This clonotype was observed a handful of times. This rearrangement joins TRBV7-9 to TRBJ2-7; TRBD2 matches at 15 bases. CDR3 length: 17 residues. Trimming at V came to 5 bases and at J to 1 base, leaving 6 bases not matched to a gene. Germline lookup yields CDR1 SEHNR and CDR2 FQNEAQ (reference sequence). CDR3 sequence (DNA): TGTGCCAGCAGCCCGGGACTAGCGGGAGGCAGATCCTACGAGCAGTACTTC. It encodes CASSPGLAGGRSYEQYF. Full variable domain (outside the CDR3, taken from reference TRBV7-9 and TRBJ2-7): DTGVSQNPRHKITKRGQNVTFRCDPISEHNRLYWYRQTLGQGPEFLTYFQNEAQLEKSRLLSDRFSAERPKGSFSTLEIQRTEQGDSAMYLCASSPGLAGGRSYEQYFGPGTRLTVT.

A note on this clonotype: In this CDR3 the conserved last residue, phenylalanine or tryptophan, is missing, so a read error is likely. The rearrangement joins TRBV20-1 to TRBJ2-7; no definite D call. Deletions cut 1 base from V and 1 base from J, with 11 bases between. Germline assignment: CDR1 DFQATT and CDR2 SNEGSKA (reference sequence). The length of the CDR3 is 14 residues. DNA of the CDR3: TGCAGTGCTAGAGTCCCTCCTCAATCCTACGAGCAGTACCTC. Its translation is CSARVPPQSYEQYL.

This clonotype showed up just a few times. The V gene is TRBV6-2 or TRBV6-3, the J gene TRBJ2-4; D tentatively reads TRBD1 or TRBD2 (5 bases each). Trimming removed 7 bases at V and 0 bases at J, with 13 bases between. The CDR3 spans 15 residues. CDR1 and CDR2 from the germline V gene are MNHEY and SVGEGT. This CDR3 is CASTLGRLAKNIQYF. The CDR3 DNA follows: TGTGCCAGCACCCTGGGACGGCTAGCCAAAAACATTCAGTACTTC.

This clonotype was counted only a few times. The CDR3 region has the DNA TGTGCCAGCAGCTTGGGGTTTTATTTAGGTGAAAAACTGTTTTTT. Protein sequence: CASSLGFYLGEKLFF. The V call is TRBV5-5, the J call TRBJ1-4; D remains unclear. V was shortened by 0 bases and J by 7 bases, with 13 bases between the two germline ends. Germline CDR1 SGHKS, CDR2 YYEKEE (reference sequence). The CDR3 length is 15 residues.

V usage is TRBV4-2 and J usage is TRBJ2-3, with a tentative D call TRBD2 (5 bases). V was clipped by 1 base and J by 3 bases, with 14 bases between them. Per the germline V gene, CDR1 is LGHNA and CDR2 is YNFKEQ. There are 16 residues in the CDR3. CDR3 sequence: CASSQALNGVTDTQYF. The CDR3 DNA follows: TGTGCCAGCAGCCAAGCCCTCAACGGGGTTACAGATACGCAGTATTTT.

The sample holds many counts of this clonotype. The gene calls are TRBV6-5 and TRBJ1-1; D unclear. The ends were cut back, 6 bases at V and 4 bases at J, with 15 bases in the middle. Per the germline V gene, CDR1 is MNHEY and CDR2 is SVGAGI. The CDR3 loop spans 14 amino acids. The CDR3 is CASRSHGVGTEAFF. DNA for the CDR3: TGTGCCAGCAGGTCCCACGGGGTGGGCACTGAAGCTTTCTTT.

This clonotype appeared a single time. The chain employs TRBV27 and TRBJ2-6; TRBD2 might be the D (6 bases). CDR3 length: 16 residues. Germline lookup yields CDR1 MNHEY and CDR2 SMNVEV (reference sequence). Trimming took 0 bases from V and 2 from J, leaving 8 bases between them. CDR3 bases: TGTGCCAGCAGTTTATCGGGGGGAACTGGGGCCAACGTCCTGACTTTC. As protein: CASSLSGGTGANVLTF.

With respect to this clonotype: Given the absence of the conserved phenylalanine or tryptophan at the CDR3 end, a read error is likely. V gene TRBV4-1 combines with J gene TRBJ1-5, with D uncertain. This CDR3 is built from 14 residues. Germline V gene sequence: CDR1 MGHRA, CDR2 YSYEKL. The V gene lost 1 base and the J gene lost 6 bases, with 10 bases spanning the gap. CDR3 protein: CASSQGPAPQPQHL. As DNA, the CDR3 is TGCGCCAGCAGCCAAGGGCCCGCCCCTCAGCCCCAGCATCTT.

Remarks on this clonotype: This may arise from a read error, as a much more abundant clone is one base away. The conserved phenylalanine or tryptophan normally closing the CDR3 is absent here, so this likely arose from a read error. This chain connects TRBV28 to TRBJ1-1; D uncertain. Trimming removed 3 bases at V and 4 bases at J, with 6 bases between. Germline CDR1 MDHEN, CDR2 SYDVKM. The CDR3 sequence is 12 residues long. The CDR3 sequence: CASSLVSTEAFY. The CDR3 DNA sequence: TGTGCCAGCAGTTTGGTGAGCACTGAAGCTTTCTAT.

A note on this clonotype: A much larger clone differs by one base, so this may be a read error. This chain joins TRBV27 and TRBJ2-7, with D perhaps assigned TRBD1 or TRBD2 (5 bases each). Trimming pared 4 bases from V and 3 bases from J, leaving 13 bases between. CDR1 is MNHEY, CDR2 SMNVEV, per germline (reference sequence). The CDR3 sequence is 14 residues long. This CDR3 reads CASSYRGPDYEQYF. The CDR3 DNA sequence: TGTGCCAGCAGTTACCGGGGACCGGACTACGAGCAGTACTTC.

The sample holds many counts of this clonotype. The V call is TRBV19, the J call TRBJ2-1; D not certain. The CDR3 totals 10 residues. Between the trimmed V and J ends, which lost 5 bases and 10 bases, there was a span of 6 bases. CDR1 and CDR2 (germline): LNHDA, SQIVND (reference sequence). CDR3 sequence (DNA): TGTGCCAGTAGTGGCGGCGAGCAGTTCTTC. It yields the protein CASSGGEQFF.

J is TRBJ2-3 and V is TRBV13; unclear D gene. This CDR3 has 13 residues. Germline V gene lookup returns CDR1 PRHDT and CDR2 FYEKMQ (reference sequence). V was cut by 2 bases and J by 2 bases, with 5 bases left in between. CDR3 sequence reads: CASSLSHTDTQYF. The CDR3 DNA sequence: TGTGCCAGCAGCTTAAGTCACACAGATACGCAGTATTTT.